The sequence of this T cell receptor (beta chain) was determined in a study of cytomegalovirus exposure and HLA in healthy donors. Study conclusions and caveats: That first-cohort TCR clusters tended to co-occur in the 95 to 150 validation repertoires was found in a later analysis. Researchers counted around 180 TCR beta chains as cytomegalovirus-associated. Reported results showed that the classifier diagnosed cytomegalovirus status with high specificity and sensitivity.

The CDR3 has 16 residues. Trimming shortened V by 3 bases and J by 5 bases, and 20 bases separated the two germline ends. Germline V gene lookup returns CDR1 SGHDN and CDR2 FVKESK. Details on this clone: Antigen unknown.

Clones were sequenced by immunoSEQ multiplex PCR, and TCRdb holds only the in-frame ones, with some missing. The sample lists more than 250,000 clones, roughly 91% occurring once. The donors belonged to the approximately 120-subject validation cohort, separate from the roughly 700-subject first cohort. Source material: PBMCs. V and J are TRBV14 and TRBJ2-7; tentatively, D is TRBD1 or TRBD2 (5 bases each). The origin of this receptor is a woman aged 30 to 39 in good health and CMV-seronegative. The CDR3 nucleotides are TGTGCCAGCAGCCACCCCCCCTCGGGACCTCATCACGAGCAGTACTTC. It codes for CASSHPPSGPHHEQYF.